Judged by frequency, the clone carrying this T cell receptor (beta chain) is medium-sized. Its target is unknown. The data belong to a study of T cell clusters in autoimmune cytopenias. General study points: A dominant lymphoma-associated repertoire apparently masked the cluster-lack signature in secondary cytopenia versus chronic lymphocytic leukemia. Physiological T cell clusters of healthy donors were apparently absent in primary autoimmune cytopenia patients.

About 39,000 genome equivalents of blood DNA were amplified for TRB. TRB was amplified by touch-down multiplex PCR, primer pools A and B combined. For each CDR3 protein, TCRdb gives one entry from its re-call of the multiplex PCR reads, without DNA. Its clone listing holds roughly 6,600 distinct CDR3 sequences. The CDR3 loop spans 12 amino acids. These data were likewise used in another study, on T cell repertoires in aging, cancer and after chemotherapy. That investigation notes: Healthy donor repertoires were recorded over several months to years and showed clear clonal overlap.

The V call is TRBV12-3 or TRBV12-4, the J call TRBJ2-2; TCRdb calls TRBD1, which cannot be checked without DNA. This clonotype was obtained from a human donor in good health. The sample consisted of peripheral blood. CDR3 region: CASSPGQGRLFF.